Listed below are T cell receptor beta chains from one sample, sequenced in a study of shared clonotypes between healthy human individuals. Assay: immunoSEQ multiplex PCR; the TCRdb copy retains only in-frame clones and omits some. Of 750,000 to 1,000,000 clones in the sample, approximately 92% were seen once. The sequencing input was naive CD8+ T cells sorted from blood. Receptors originate from a man aged 30 to 39 in good health. CDR3s include the opening cysteine and the closing phenylalanine or tryptophan. Size tells how often a clone was seen (once, few, many) or the class of an expanded clone, and some rows leave it out.

J gene	V gene	clone size	CDR3 protein
TRBJ2-3	TRBV27	.	CASSLSFLGIASGQGSTDTQYF
TRBJ2-5	TRBV10-2	.	CASSVAVLGTQYF
TRBJ1-5	TRBV7-2	.	CASSLTWIGPEPQHF
TRBJ2-1	TRBV6-5	.	CASTSGASGREEQFF
TRBJ2-7	TRBV19	.	CASSIAVDYEQYF
TRBJ2-1	TRBV7-2	once	CASSSPQSYNEQFF
TRBJ2-1	TRBV7-9	once	CASSSTSGGEQFF
TRBJ2-5	TRBV7-9	.	CASSLGVVRETQYF
TRBJ1-1	TRBV25-1	.	CASSESAASTEAFF
TRBJ2-7	TRBV7-9	.	CASSPDRVHEQYF
TRBJ1-2	TRBV7-9	.	CASSSGYGYTF
TRBJ2-5	TRBV7-9	.	CASSSDRATQYF
TRBJ1-1	TRBV7-9	once	CASSPQWLGANTEAFF
TRBJ2-1	TRBV1	.	CTSSQDTGRWYNEQFF
TRBJ1-5	TRBV7-9	.	CASSVNRGQPQHF
TRBJ1-2	TRBV27	.	CASSLSIGGGGYTF
TRBJ2-7	TRBV7-3	.	CASSLGGGYEQYF
TRBJ2-7	TRBV11-2	.	CASSGPGQRSDEQYF
TRBJ1-5	TRBV11-2	.	CASSSLAGNQPQHF
TRBJ2-7	TRBV10-3	.	CAISEEGGPHYEQYF
TRBJ2-3	TRBV28	.	CASSLGGPDTQYF
TRBJ2-7	TRBV6-1	.	CASSKAYEQYF
TRBJ2-3	TRBV28	once	CASSGGEREPYTDTQYF
TRBJ1-5	TRBV4-3	once	CASSPSRVGYQPQHF
TRBJ1-1	TRBV27	.	CASRSGTVNTEAFF
TRBJ2-7	TRBV7-2	.	CASSLSRPYEQYF
TRBJ2-6	TRBV5-6	.	CASSLAGISGANVLTF
TRBJ2-3	TRBV7-2	.	CASSLGTTSTDTQYF
TRBJ2-5	TRBV21-1	.	CASTQNMPTQGPQYF
TRBJ2-1	TRBV7-9	.	CASSLEGEQFF
TRBJ2-1	TRBV13	.	CASSPGQGYDEQFF
TRBJ2-7	TRBV28	.	CASSLSPGGYEQYF
TRBJ2-1	TRBV9	.	CASSAEGIAGVNEQFF
TRBJ2-7	TRBV5-5	.	CASSPGDSSYEQYF
TRBJ1-1	TRBV27	.	CASTHALGGANTEAFF
TRBJ2-1	TRBV4-1	.	CASSHLSGSSYNEQFF
TRBJ2-1	TRBV5-1	.	CASSVGLAGASYNEQFF
TRBJ2-4	TRBV7-9	.	CASSLAGPRNIQYF
TRBJ2-2	TRBV29-1	.	CSVEGGFGTGWTGELFF
TRBJ1-1	TRBV5-4	.	CASSLRENTEAFF
TRBJ1-1	TRBV28	.	CASSLLGGLPTNTEAFF
TRBJ2-5	TRBV27	once	CASSFRQFPETQYF
TRBJ2-7	TRBV9	.	CASSVGTGGLYEQYF
TRBJ1-1	TRBV13	.	CASSLNTEAFF
TRBJ1-2	TRBV7-9	.	CASSLGERGPVYTF
TRBJ1-2	TRBV18	.	CASSGGPGYGYTF
TRBJ2-7	TRBV28	.	CASSLNRNRASYEQYF
TRBJ2-1	TRBV10-2	once	CASSGTSGRDYNEQFF
TRBJ2-7	TRBV7-6	.	CASSEYIGGEEQYF
TRBJ2-1	TRBV7-8	.	CASSTLAGEGNEQFF
TRBJ2-5	TRBV4-1	.	CASSQDWTGFMETQYF